One and the same sample provided the 17 T cell receptor beta chains below, sequenced in a study of T cells after yellow fever vaccination. TCRdb re-called the 5' RACE reads with MiXCR, one entry per CDR3 protein. This table holds about 120,000 distinct CDR3 sequences, over 8% found once. Sequenced material: CD8+ T cells sorted from PBMCs, taken on the day of the yellow fever booster vaccination. All receptors come from a man younger than 35 who received the YFV17D yellow fever vaccine.

This chain links TRBV30 with TRBJ1-5; D unresolved. The CDR3 sequence is 13 residues long. Germline loops: CDR1 GTSNPN, CDR2 SVGIG (reference sequence). V was shortened by 2 bases and J by 5 bases, with 10 bases between the two germline ends. The CDR3, as DNA: TGTGCCTGGAGTCGGGGATCCTATCAGCCCCAGCATTTT. Translation gives CAWSRGSYQPQHF.

This clonotype has only a few counts. The CDR3 nucleotides read TGTGCCAGCAGTAAGCAGCCGAACACTGAAGCTTTCTTT. Its translation is CASSKQPNTEAFF. The genes are TRBV6-2 or TRBV6-3 and TRBJ1-1; D is uncertain. CDR3 size: 13 residues. V was shortened by 5 bases and J by 1 base, with 8 bases between the two germline ends. Germline V gives CDR1 MNHEY, CDR2 SVGEGT.

This sequence joins TRBV27 and TRBJ2-7; 9 bases map to TRBD1. The germline V gene has CDR1 MNHEY and CDR2 SMNVEV (reference sequence). This CDR3 has 14 amino acids. Here the CDR3 reads CVSSPGQGKYEQYV. The CDR3 DNA sequence: TGTGTCAGCAGTCCTGGACAGGGGAAGTACGAGCAGTACGTC.

The chain is built from TRBV7-9 and TRBJ2-7; D is unresolved. V lost 5 bases and J lost 2, with 13 bases in between. Germline V gene sequence: CDR1 SEHNR, CDR2 FQNEAQ (reference sequence). The CDR3 is 14 amino acids. The CDR3 bases are TGTGCCAGCAGCCACAGTTTCACCACCTACGAGCAGTACTTC. Protein sequence: CASSHSFTTYEQYF.

This clonotype was found a few times. The rearrangement links TRBV11-2 to TRBJ2-1, with 10 bases identical to TRBD1. Germline V gene sequence: CDR1 SGHAT, CDR2 FQNNGV. V gave up 5 bases and J gave up 6 bases; unmatched junction bases: 7. The CDR3 contains 15 residues. CDR3 coding DNA: TGTGCCAGCAGCCACTCCGGGACAGGGGTCAATGAGCAGTTCTTC. Residues: CASSHSGTGVNEQFF.

This rearrangement joins TRBV11-2 to TRBJ2-7; 13 bases line up with TRBD2. Per the germline V gene, CDR1 is SGHAT and CDR2 is FQNNGV. CDR3 length: 16 amino acids. V lost 6 bases, J lost 0 bases, and 5 bases stayed unmatched. CDR3 protein: CASSNRTSGGSYEQYF. The DNA of the CDR3 is TGTGCCAGCAGTAACAGGACTAGCGGGGGCTCCTACGAGCAGTACTTC.

This rearrangement joins TRBV7-9 to TRBJ1-2; D is ambiguous. The V gene's germline CDR1 is SEHNR and CDR2 FQNEAQ (reference sequence). The CDR3 spans 15 residues. V lost 7 bases to trimming and J lost 0 bases, with 15 bases between them. The CDR3: CASTFSSPANYGYTF. The CDR3 bases are TGTGCCAGCACTTTTAGTTCCCCAGCTAACTATGGCTACACCTTC.

A few counts support this clonotype. The gene calls are TRBV7-9 and TRBJ1-5; D gene unclear. The germline CDR1 and CDR2 sequences are SEHNR and FQNEAQ (reference sequence). The CDR3 loop spans 13 amino acids. The V end lost 6 bases, the J end lost 0 bases, and 6 bases lay between the germline ends. CDR3 residues: CASRKASNQPQHF. The CDR3 bases are TGTGCCAGCAGGAAGGCTAGCAATCAGCCCCAGCATTTT.

This rearrangement joins TRBV7-2 to TRBJ2-1, with 9 bases identical to TRBD1. The germline gives CDR1 SGHTA, CDR2 FQGNSA. The CDR3 covers 15 residues. V was pared by 5 bases and J by 8 bases, with 10 bases of the junction left unmatched. For the CDR3, the DNA is TGTGCCAGCAGCATTCGACAGGGGGGGACTCATGAGCAGTTCTTC. This codes for CASSIRQGGTHEQFF.

V and J are TRBV12-3 or TRBV12-4 and TRBJ2-5; D not resolved. CDR3 size: 13 residues. Trimming took off 5 bases at V and 0 bases at J, with 7 bases between the two ends. CDR3 protein: CASSHLYQETQYF. The DNA of the CDR3 is TGTGCCAGCAGTCATCTGTACCAAGAGACCCAGTACTTC.

This clonotype showed up just a few times. V is TRBV24-1 and J is TRBJ2-1; D remains ambiguous. This CDR3 region has 12 residues. Germline values: CDR1 KGHDR, CDR2 SFDVKD. The V end was cut by 6 bases, the J end by 5 bases, with 7 bases between. The chain's CDR3 is CATSRLDNEQFF. In nucleotides, the CDR3 is TGTGCCACCAGTCGCCTTGACAATGAGCAGTTCTTC.

The chain uses TRBV4-1 and TRBJ1-2; possible D gene TRBD1, 5 bases. Germline V gene sequence: CDR1 MGHRA, CDR2 YSYEKL. Trimming cost V 6 bases and J 7 bases, with 15 bases left between them. CDR3 length equals 13 residues. The CDR3 DNA reads as TGCGCCAGCAGACAGAATTCCAGGGTTGGCTACACCTTC. It encodes CASRQNSRVGYTF.

The rearrangement links TRBV6-2 or TRBV6-3 to TRBJ2-1; TRBD1 might be the D (6 bases). From germline, CDR1 is MNHEY and CDR2 SVGEGT. The CDR3 covers 14 residues. With 6 bases removed from V and 5 bases from J, the gap between germline ends came to 14 bases. CDR3 loop: CASSVGGWNNEQFF. CDR3 DNA sequence: TGTGCCAGCAGCGTAGGGGGTTGGAACAATGAGCAGTTCTTC.

In its sample, this clonotype was seen many times. The V call is TRBV6-1, the J call TRBJ2-7, with D possibly matching TRBD1 (6 bases). The V and J ends lost 6 bases and 3 bases respectively, with 6 bases between them. This CDR3 is 11 amino acids long. CDR1 MNHNS and CDR2 SASEGT come from the germline V gene. Here the CDR3 reads CASSRGYEQYV. CDR3 DNA: TGTGCCAGCAGCAGGGGCTACGAGCAGTACGTC.

The sample holds many counts of this clonotype. The chain links TRBV7-8 to TRBJ2-3; possibly TRBD1 or TRBD2 for D (5 bases each). Germline CDR1 SGHVS, CDR2 FQNEAQ. The CDR3 consists of 18 residues. V gave up 3 bases and J gave up 1 base, with 20 bases separating them. CDR3 coding DNA: TGTGCCAGCAGCTTCTTGGCCGGGACGTCGCTTGGCACAGATACGCAGTATTTT. It specifies CASSFLAGTSLGTDTQYF.

The V gene is TRBV12-3 or TRBV12-4, the J gene TRBJ2-5; D ambiguous. The CDR3 sequence is 13 residues long. Deletions cut 2 bases from V and 1 base from J, with 5 bases between. CDR3 sequence reads: CASSLTPQETQYF. The CDR3 DNA is TGTGCCAGCAGTTTAACGCCCCAAGAGACCCAGTACTTC.

This chain uses TRBV6-5 with TRBJ2-6; D is unclear. The V gene lost 4 bases and the J gene lost 1 base, with 5 bases spanning the gap. The CDR3 has 14 residues. CDR1 is MNHEY, CDR2 SVGAGI, per germline. The CDR3 DNA follows: TGTGCCAGCAGTTTCGTATCTGGGGCCAACGTCCTGACTTTC. It translates to CASSFVSGANVLTF.